This T cell receptor (beta chain) was recovered during a study of blood T cell repertoires in COVID-19. Looking at the study overall: The samples span acute and convalescent COVID-19 from the United States, Italy and Spain. Sources were T cells, B-cell-depleted T cells, or PBMCs; the material itself was cDNA or gDNA.

Per the original data handling: Cell counts per sample came from amplifying reference gene primers. Some clones are missing from TCRdb's copy, which holds only in-frame ones; the method was immunoSEQ multiplex PCR. V, J and clone size are taken as reported in that table, and D and trimming were inferred from the DNA itself. Of 97,000 or so clones listed, around 80% are singletons. V was clipped by 6 bases and J by 4 bases, with 12 bases between them. The CDR3 is made up of 12 amino acids. The germline V gene has CDR1 SQVTM and CDR2 ANQGSEA. V and J are TRBV29-1 and TRBJ1-2; D perhaps matches TRBD1 (6 bases). The sequencing sample was made of peripheral blood. The source is a man aged 55 to 70 with acute or convalescent COVID-19. This CDR3 is CSVPGGAYGYTF. In DNA form, the CDR3 reads TGCAGCGTCCCTGGGGGGGCCTATGGCTACACCTTC.